This TCR beta chain was identified during a study of beta chain features in type 1 diabetes. Regarding the study as a whole: The study notes PCR might favor shorter templates equally in patients and controls. Within each of all four CD4+ subsets, Type 1 diabetes patients had TCRB CDR3s that were moderately but significantly shorter. HLA influence on TCRB rearrangement stayed unresolved here.

CD45RO/CCR7/CD25/CD127/CD95/CD27 staining was used to isolate CD4+ naive, central memory, regulatory and stem cell-like memory cells by sorting. This clone appeared once. Antigen: not known. Germline-derived CDR1 and CDR2 are SGHDT and YYEEEE. Trimming removed 1 base at V and 3 bases at J, with 9 bases between. This CDR3 is built from 14 residues. The entirety of the isolated RNA underwent reverse transcription, so expressed TCRB transcripts were sequenced. Generated by immunoSEQ multiplex PCR, the TCRdb table keeps only in-frame clones and is missing some. Of more than 350,000 clones listed, about 10% are singletons.

The sequenced sample was naive CD4+ T cells from blood. V and J are TRBV5-6 and TRBJ2-3; D call uncertain. The TCR comes from a woman under 30 in good health. Here the CDR3 reads CASSLRTRTDTQYF. As DNA, the CDR3 is TGTGCCAGCAGCTTGCGGACCCGGACAGATACGCAGTATTTT.